This T cell receptor beta chain derives from a study of technical replicates of blood from several donors (dated by TCRdb to 2017 to 2019). The CDR3 runs 15 amino acids, cysteine and phenylalanine included. Only the CDR3 region is kept as DNA, spanning 45 bases read in frame from base 1. V gives up 0 bases and J gives up 2 bases, and the segment between their germline ends measures 12 bases. CDR1 and CDR2, per the germline V gene, are SGDLS and YYNGEE. Library preparation was by the immunoSEQ multiplex PCR assay. Sourced from immuneACCESS, this table was stored by TCRdb with only in-frame sequences that have V and J called. A share of the clones is absent; for the studies checked, an unresolved V gene accounts for under half, and the remainder has no known explanation. The sample has some 70,000 clones on record, roughly nine tenths of them singletons. The ten biggest clones cover over 4% of the sample.

A remark on this clone: Which antigen it targets is not known. Base qualities were left out, and no much larger clone turns up one base away.

The sequence is built from TRBV9 and TRBJ2-7, with TRBD2 perhaps the D gene, on 6 matching bases. Specimen: PBMCs. The sequence derives from a human donor in good health. Some clones in this sample may be carry-over from other donors' samples. The DNA is TGTGCCAGCAGCGTAGCGTCTAGCGCGACCTACGAGCAGTACTTC. Translation gives CASSVASSATYEQYF.